These 18 T cell receptor beta chains were all obtained from the same sample, sequenced in a study of blood T cell repertoires in COVID-19. The method was immunoSEQ multiplex PCR; TCRdb's version includes in-frame clones alone and lacks a portion of them. This table has hundreds of thousands of clones, 85% to 90% appearing once. Sequencing input: PBMCs or T cells enriched from blood (not recorded which). These receptors were obtained from a man in his forties or fifties who had recovered from COVID-19.

The chain employs TRBV30 and TRBJ2-7, with unresolved D. This CDR3 contains 12 residues. Germline lookup yields CDR1 GTSNPN and CDR2 SVGIG (reference sequence). V was trimmed by 3 bases and J by 5 bases, leaving 11 bases between them. CDR3 region: CAWSPRGDEQYF. The CDR3 DNA reads as TGTGCCTGGAGCCCTAGAGGAGACGAGCAGTACTTC.

The gene calls are TRBV7-6 and TRBJ2-1; 13 bases agree with TRBD2. CDR1 and CDR2 from the germline V gene are SGHVS and FNYEAQ. The J segment lost 0 bases and the V segment lost 5 bases, leaving 7 bases of the junction unmatched. The CDR3 sequence is 18 residues long. CDR3 DNA: TGTGCCAGCAGCCCCGGACTAGCGGGGGTTACCTCCTACAATGAGCAGTTCTTC. Amino acid sequence: CASSPGLAGVTSYNEQFF.

This chain uses TRBV4-1 with TRBJ2-7, with 9 bases identical to TRBD1. Germline CDR1 is MGHRA and CDR2 is YSYEKL. Losses at the gene ends were 1 base for V and 4 bases for J; bases not matched to a gene: 5. The CDR3 is made up of 15 amino acids. CDR3 in amino acids: CASSQAGQGKYEQYF. Written as DNA, the CDR3 is TGCGCCAGCAGCCAAGCGGGACAGGGAAAGTACGAGCAGTACTTC.

The J gene is TRBJ2-7, the V gene TRBV19; TRBD2 agrees at 15 bases. CDR1 and CDR2 from the germline V gene are LNHDA and SQIVND (reference sequence). V lost 4 bases and J lost 1; bases outside the gene matches: 5. The CDR3 has 17 residues. CDR3 residues: CASSSPGLAGGSYEQYF. The CDR3 DNA is TGTGCCAGTAGTAGTCCGGGACTAGCGGGAGGTTCCTACGAGCAGTACTTC.

This chain joins TRBV7-2 and TRBJ1-3; D is uncertain. CDR3 size: 14 residues. The germline V gene encodes CDR1 SGHTA and CDR2 FQGNSA. Deletions cut 1 base from V and 4 bases from J, with 8 bases between. CDR3 residues: CASSLGGSGNTIYF. CDR3 nucleotides: TGTGCCAGCAGCTTAGGAGGGTCCGGAAACACCATATATTTT.

The chain couples TRBV6-4 to TRBJ2-1; a possible D gene is TRBD2 (5 bases). The germline V gene encodes CDR1 MRHNA and CDR2 SNTAGT. The CDR3 runs to 13 residues. The V gene lost 4 bases and the J gene lost 3 bases, with 7 bases spanning the gap. The CDR3, as DNA: TGTGCCAGCAGTGCCAGCGGCTACAATGAGCAGTTCTTC. Amino acid sequence: CASSASGYNEQFF.

CDR3 loop: CASSLQGTGYTF. In DNA, the CDR3 is TGTGCCAGCAGTTTACAGGGCACCGGCTACACCTTC. This rearrangement joins TRBV28 to TRBJ1-2; tentative D call: TRBD1 (5 bases). This CDR3 contains 12 residues. The germline CDR1 and CDR2 sequences are MDHEN and SYDVKM. Trimming removed 2 bases at V and 8 bases at J, with 9 bases between.

V usage is TRBV18 and J usage is TRBJ1-2; possibly TRBD1 for D (5 bases). The V gene lost 3 bases and the J gene lost 8 bases, with 19 bases spanning the gap. CDR1 and CDR2 from the germline V gene are KGHSH and LQKENI. The CDR3 is 15 residues long. CDR3 residues: CASSPGNGGMEGYTF. CDR3 nucleotide sequence: TGTGCCAGCTCACCGGGCAACGGGGGAATGGAGGGCTACACCTTC.

The chain combines TRBV10-3 with TRBJ1-2; maybe TRBD1 (6 bases). This CDR3 is 11 amino acids long. V lost 4 bases and J 8 bases, leaving 8 bases between the germline ends. Germline-derived CDR1 and CDR2 are ENHRY and SYGVKD. CDR3 DNA sequence: TGTGCCATCAGTGCAGGGGTCGGCTACACCTTC. This translates into CAISAGVGYTF.

V is TRBV25-1 and J is TRBJ1-6; 12 bases align to TRBD1. The CDR3 is made up of 16 amino acids. J was trimmed by 7 bases and V by 4 bases; bases with no gene match: 5. CDR1 is MGHDK, CDR2 SYGVNS, per germline. The CDR3 region has the DNA TGTGCCAGCAGTGTCGGGACAGGGGGCGCAAATTCACCCCTCCACTTT. Translated, it gives CASSVGTGGANSPLHF.

The chain recombines TRBV28 with TRBJ1-5, with 7 bases aligning to TRBD1. The CDR3 totals 15 residues. Trimming at V came to 5 bases and at J to 2 bases, leaving 6 bases not matched to a gene. CDR1 is MDHEN, CDR2 SYDVKM, per germline. CDR3 in amino acids: CASSQRQGGNQPQHF. Here the CDR3 DNA reads TGTGCCAGCAGTCAGAGACAGGGAGGCAATCAGCCCCAGCATTTT.

This chain connects TRBV5-1 to TRBJ2-1; unclear D gene. V was trimmed by 4 bases and J by 10 bases, leaving 24 bases between them. The CDR3 covers 16 residues. Germline values: CDR1 SGHRS, CDR2 YFSETQ. CDR3 DNA sequence: TGCGCCAGCAGCACTGGGCCCCGTGCCAAGTTGGGCGAGCAGTTCTTC. Translating it yields CASSTGPRAKLGEQFF. Full variable domain (rest looked up from reference TRBV5-1 and TRBJ2-1): KAGVTQTPRYLIKTRGQQVTLSCSPISGHRSVSWYQQTPGQGLQFLFEYFSETQRNKGNFPGRFSGRQFSNSRSEMNVSTLELGDSALYLCASSTGPRAKLGEQFFGPGTRLTVL.

This chain uses TRBV5-4 with TRBJ1-1; 9 bases map to TRBD1. The V gene end was trimmed by 3 bases and the J gene end by 5 bases; junction bases not matched to a gene: 2. This CDR3 is 13 amino acids long. In germline, CDR1 is SGHNT, CDR2 YYREEE (reference sequence). CDR3 residues: CASSWDRVTEAFF. For the CDR3, the DNA is TGTGCCAGCAGCTGGGACAGGGTAACTGAAGCTTTCTTT.

This chain connects TRBV19 to TRBJ1-5, with TRBD1 as a possible D gene (6 bases). The CDR3 has 16 residues. The V end lost 3 bases, the J end lost 7 bases, and 19 bases lay between the germline ends. Looked up from germline, CDR1 is LNHDA and CDR2 is SQIVND (reference sequence). DNA of the CDR3: TGTGCCAGTAGTATCTGGTCCATACAGGGTGGGCAGCCCCAGCATTTT. Amino acids: CASSIWSIQGGQPQHF.

This clone has only a few counts. This chain joins TRBV18 and TRBJ1-1; D is unresolved. The CDR3 runs to 16 residues. V lost 1 base, J lost 2 bases, and 14 bases lay in between. CDR1 and CDR2 from the germline V gene are KGHSH and LQKENI. The CDR3 DNA reads TGTGCCAGCTCACCACAGGCCCAGGACTTCAACACTGAAGCTTTCTTT. It is translated as CASSPQAQDFNTEAFF.

V is TRBV5-8 and J is TRBJ1-4, with 8 bases lining up with TRBD1. The J segment lost 2 bases and the V segment lost 2 bases, leaving 5 bases of the junction unmatched. The CDR3 is 16 amino acids. Germline V CDR1 and CDR2: SGHTS, YDEGEE. CDR3 coding DNA: TGTGCCAGCAGCTTTGGACAGGGTTGGACTAATGAAAAACTGTTTTTT. As protein: CASSFGQGWTNEKLFF.

The chain links TRBV19 to TRBJ1-6, with D possibly matching TRBD1 (6 bases). The germline V gene encodes CDR1 LNHDA and CDR2 SQIVND (reference sequence). The V and J ends lost 3 bases and 7 bases respectively, with 10 bases between them. CDR3 size: 14 residues. This CDR3 reads CASSIAGVNSPLHF. CDR3 sequence (DNA): TGTGCCAGTAGTATCGCAGGGGTAAATTCACCCCTCCACTTT. The full variable domain, rest sourced from reference TRBV19 and TRBJ1-6, is DGGITQSPKYLFRKEGQNVTLSCEQNLNHDAMYWYRQDPGQGLRLIYYSQIVNDFQKGDIAEGYSVSREKKESFPLTVTSAQKNPTAFYLCASSIAGVNSPLHFGNGTRLTVT.

The chain recombines TRBV14 with TRBJ1-6, with 8 nucleotides matching TRBD1. CDR1 SGHDN and CDR2 FVKESK come from the germline V gene. The CDR3 is 16 amino acids. Trimming cost V 4 bases and J 9 bases; bases outside gene matches: 11. The CDR3 region has the DNA TGTGCCAGCAGCCGGACCGGGACAGGACGAAGTTCACCCCTCCACTTT. Translating it yields CASSRTGTGRSSPLHF.